This record concerns one TCR beta chain sequence. Germline CDR1 is SNHLY and CDR2 is FYNNEI. V lost 6 bases and J lost 2, with 14 bases in between. The CDR3 contains 14 residues. These data belong to a study of technical replicates of blood from four donors. Produced via immunoSEQ multiplex PCR; TCRdb's table is partial and in-frame only. Of roughly 12,000 clones listed, approximately 94% are singletons. The sample comprised PBMCs. This clonotype originated in a human donor in good health. V and J are TRBV2 and TRBJ2-7, with a possible D match to TRBD2 (6 bases). The DNA of the CDR3 is TGTGCCAGCAGCGCGAGCGGGCTTACCTACGAGCAGTACTTC. This sequence encodes CASSASGLTYEQYF.